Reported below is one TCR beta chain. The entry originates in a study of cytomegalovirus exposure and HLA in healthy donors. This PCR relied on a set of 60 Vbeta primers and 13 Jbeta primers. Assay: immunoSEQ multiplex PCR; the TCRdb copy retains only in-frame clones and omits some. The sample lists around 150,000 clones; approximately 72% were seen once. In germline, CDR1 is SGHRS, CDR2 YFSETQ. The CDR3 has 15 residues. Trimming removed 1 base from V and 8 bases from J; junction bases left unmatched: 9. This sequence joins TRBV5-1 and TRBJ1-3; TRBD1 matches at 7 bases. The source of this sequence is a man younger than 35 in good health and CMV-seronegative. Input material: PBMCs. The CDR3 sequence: CASSLLAGGMDTIYF. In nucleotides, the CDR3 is TGCGCCAGCAGCTTGCTGGCAGGGGGGATGGACACCATATATTTT.